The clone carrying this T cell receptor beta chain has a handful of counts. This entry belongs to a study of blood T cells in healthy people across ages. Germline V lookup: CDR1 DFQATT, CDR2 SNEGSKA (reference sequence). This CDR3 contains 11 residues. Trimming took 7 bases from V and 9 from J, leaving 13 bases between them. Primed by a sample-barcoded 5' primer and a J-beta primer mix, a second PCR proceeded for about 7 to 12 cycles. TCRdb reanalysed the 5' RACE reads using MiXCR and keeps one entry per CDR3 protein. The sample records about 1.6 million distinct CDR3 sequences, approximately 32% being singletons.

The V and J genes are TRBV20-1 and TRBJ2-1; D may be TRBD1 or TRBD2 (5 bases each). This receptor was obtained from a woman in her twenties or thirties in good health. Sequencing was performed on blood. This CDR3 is CSEGRVAEQFF. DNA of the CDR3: TGCAGTGAGGGGCGGGTAGCTGAGCAGTTCTTC.